This T cell receptor (beta chain) was sequenced for a study of CD8+ T cells in alopecia areata (dated by TCRdb to the late 2010s). About the full investigation: The treated patients took part in an open-label pilot trial in which moderate-to-severe alopecia areata was treated with oral tofacitinib at 5 to 10 mg twice daily. Scalp clonality was compared across normal scalp (n=4), patchy alopecia areata scalp (n=8), and alopecia totalis/universalis scalp (n=8). Tofacitinib was administered for 6 to 18 months, and 6 months of follow-up off drug were then conducted to assess delayed response and recurrence. For the treated patients, the SALT score, which quantifies what percentage of scalp surface area is affected, served as the measure of disease severity. Tofacitinib-treated patients had biopsies at baseline and at 4 and 24 weeks of treatment, with a later scalp biopsy in several patients. The study used high-throughput TCRbeta sequencing to examine T cell clonal expansion in alopecia areata, in both the C3H/HeJ mouse model and human patients. RNA came from the PAXgene miRNA kit for fixed scalp, the miRNeasy kit for PBMCs, and the RNeasy kit for mouse skin. Human TCRbeta sequencing covered scalp tissue and sorted CD4+ and CD8+ peripheral blood T cells from patchy and totalis/universalis alopecia areata patients and healthy controls. immunoSEQ multiplex PCR using 35 Vbeta forward primers and 13 Jbeta reverse primers was used to amplify TCRbeta CDR3 regions. Points the paper makes about the study in general: Tofacitinib significantly decreased scalp clonality and the number of expanded CD8+ clones among the top 100 scalp clones. Because the treated cohort was small and had only one nonresponder, larger studies are needed to examine links between baseline CD8+ expansion and response. Scalp TCR repertoire analysis is complicated because resident alphabeta T cells in normal human skin are also sequenced, whereas mouse skin is dominated by gammadelta T cells. During tofacitinib treatment, many expanded lesional clones stuck around in both scalp and blood, and this persistence may partly explain why relapse happens after treatment is stopped. Shared TCR sequences between patients were less evident than in mice, which may be partly attributable to HLA diversity in the patient population. Compared with normal scalp, lesional scalp, particularly in alopecia totalis/universalis, had higher clonality and more expanded CD8+ clones, which suggests antigenic drive.

CDR3 length: 14 amino acids, cysteine to phenylalanine. The read is trimmed to its CDR3 DNA, 42 bases read in frame from base 1. Trimming removed 0 bases from V and 5 bases from J, leaving 14 bases between the germline ends. CDR1 GTSNPN and CDR2 SVGIG are derived from the germline V gene (reference sequence). Taken with the paper, the label for time point translates to: about 4 weeks on oral tofacitinib. Per the publication, the treatment or condition label means: oral pan-JAK inhibitor, 5-10 mg twice daily. Lesional scalp punch biopsies and peripheral blood were collected from alopecia areata patients. PBMCs were separated by density centrifugation and stained for CD3, CD4 and CD8, after which CD4+ and CD8+ T cells were sorted on a FACSAria. As regards this clone: Its binding antigen is unknown. Base qualities were left out, and no much larger clone turns up one base away.

The library relied on the immunoSEQ multiplex PCR assay. RNA was extracted from all samples and reverse transcribed into cDNA, which served as template for TCR sequencing. SuperScript III was used for first-strand cDNA synthesis, primed with a 2:1 mix of oligo-dT and random hexamers. A synthetic immune receptor repertoire was used to gauge amplification bias, and whatever bias remained was removed computationally. The published analysis was carried out like this. Raw reads were preprocessed to remove errors, and CDR3 was defined by IMGT conventions from the conserved cysteine to phenylalanine. Clonality was computed as 1 minus the Shannon entropy, with the entropy normalized by log2 of the number of productive unique TCRs. CD4 or CD8 identity of scalp clones was inferred by cross-referencing scalp TCRbeta sequences with sorted blood CD4 and CD8 repertoires. Drawn from immuneACCESS, this table holds only the in-frame rearrangements with V and J called that TCRdb kept. Clones are partly lost; checked studies trace under half to an unresolved V gene and leave the rest unexplained. D and trimming were read from the DNA, whereas the V and J calls and clone size are those reported in that table. The sample contains around 140,000 clones, 54% of them found a single time. About 16% of the sample is taken by the ten largest.

The sequence joins TRBV30 to TRBJ2-7, with the identity of the D gene unclear. Sequencing was performed on CD8+ T cells sorted from blood, taken at week 4, from a patient treated with tofacitinib. This receptor was identified in a human donor with alopecia areata. The encoded CDR3 is CAWSVLSAGDEQYF. The sequenced DNA: TGTGCCTGGAGTGTACTCAGTGCTGGTGACGAGCAGTACTTC.